This T cell receptor beta chain comes out of a study of T cell repertoires in cytomegalovirus infection. Germline CDR1 SGHVS, CDR2 FQNEAQ. The CDR3 consists of 16 residues. Trimming cost V 1 base and J 2 bases; bases outside gene matches: 4. This clonotype was seen many times. Its matching antigen is unknown. Study-wide findings and caveats: The cumulative frequency of public TCR beta families identified carriers of CMV plus the relevant HLA.

TCRdb reanalysed the reads using MiXCR and keeps one entry per CDR3 protein. The data contain fewer than 550,000 distinct CDR3 sequences, about 11% of them singletons. The source material was PBMCs. The rearrangement links TRBV7-8 to TRBJ2-2, with 7 bases identical to TRBD2. The sequence was collected from a human donor in good health (CMV status not recorded). Some clones in this sample may be carry-over from other donors' samples. The CDR3 coding sequence is TGTGCCAGCAGCTTAGTAGGGACTACTAACACCGGGGAGCTGTTTTTT. Residues: CASSLVGTTNTGELFF.